The clone carrying this TCR beta chain was counted only a few times. Antigen specificity is unknown. In germline, CDR1 is SEHNR, CDR2 FQNEAQ (reference sequence). The J segment lost 0 bases and the V segment lost 7 bases, leaving 7 bases of the junction unmatched. The CDR3 is made up of 16 amino acids. These data belong to a study of response to subunit inactivated influenza vaccine. General study points: Authors suggested seasonal influenza vaccinations each recruit few new T cells.

TCRdb called the RT-PCR reads again in MiXCR, with one record for every CDR3 protein. The sample has roughly 710,000 distinct CDR3 sequences, 14% seen once. The receptor was isolated from a man aged 45 to 65 who received an inactivated influenza vaccine. The J gene is TRBJ1-1, the V gene TRBV7-9, with 11 positions matching TRBD1. Sequenced material: PBMCs from blood, taken 14 days before vaccination. This CDR3 reads CASTPGQGALNTEAFF. The CDR3 DNA reads as TGTGCCAGCACTCCCGGACAGGGGGCATTGAACACTGAAGCTTTCTTT.